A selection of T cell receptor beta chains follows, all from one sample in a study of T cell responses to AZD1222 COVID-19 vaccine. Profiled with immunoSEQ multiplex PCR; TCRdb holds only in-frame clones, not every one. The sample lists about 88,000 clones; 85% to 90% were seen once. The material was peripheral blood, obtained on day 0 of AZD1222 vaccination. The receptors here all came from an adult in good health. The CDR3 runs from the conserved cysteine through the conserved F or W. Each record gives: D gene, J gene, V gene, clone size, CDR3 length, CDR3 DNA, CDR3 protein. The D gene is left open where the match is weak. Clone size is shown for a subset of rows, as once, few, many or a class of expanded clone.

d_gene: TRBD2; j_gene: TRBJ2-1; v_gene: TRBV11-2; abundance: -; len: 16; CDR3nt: TGTGCCAGCAGCTTACGGGGTAGCGGGAAAAACAATGAGCAGTTCTTC; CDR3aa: CASSLRGSGKNNEQFF
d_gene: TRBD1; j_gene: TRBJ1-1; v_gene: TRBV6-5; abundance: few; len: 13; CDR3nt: TGTGCCAGCAGCGAGGGGGCGTACACTGAAGCTTTCTTT; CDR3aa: CASSEGAYTEAFF
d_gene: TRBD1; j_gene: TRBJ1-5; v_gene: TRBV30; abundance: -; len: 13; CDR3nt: TGTGCCTGGAAGGACAGGGCGAATCAGCCCCAGCATTTT; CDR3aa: CAWKDRANQPQHF
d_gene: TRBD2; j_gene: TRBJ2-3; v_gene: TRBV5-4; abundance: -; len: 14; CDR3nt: TGTGCCACCCGACTAGCGGGATATACAGATACGCAGTATTTT; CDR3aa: CATRLAGYTDTQYF
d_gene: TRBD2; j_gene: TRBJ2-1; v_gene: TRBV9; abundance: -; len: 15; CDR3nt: TGTGCCAGCACCCTTGCGGGGGGCCCTACCGATGAGCAGTTCTTC; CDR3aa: CASTLAGGPTDEQFF
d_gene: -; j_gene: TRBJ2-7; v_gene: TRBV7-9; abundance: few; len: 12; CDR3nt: TGTGCCAGCAGCTCTTACCTATACGAGCAGTACTTC; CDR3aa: CASSSYLYEQYF
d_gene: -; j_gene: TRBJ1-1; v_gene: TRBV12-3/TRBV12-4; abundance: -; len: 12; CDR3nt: TGTGCCAGCAGTTTCTGGGCCCGTGAAGCTTTCTTT; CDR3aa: CASSFWAREAFF
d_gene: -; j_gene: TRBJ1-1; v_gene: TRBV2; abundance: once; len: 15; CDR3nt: TGTGCCAGCAGTGAACAACCCAGCGGGGGATTTGAAGCTTTCTTT; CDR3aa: CASSEQPSGGFEAFF
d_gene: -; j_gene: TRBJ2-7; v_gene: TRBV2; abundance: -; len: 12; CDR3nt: TGTGCCGGACACTCGGACTCCTACGAGCAGTACTTC; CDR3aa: CAGHSDSYEQYF
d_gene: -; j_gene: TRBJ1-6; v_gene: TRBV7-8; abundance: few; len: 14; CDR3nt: TGTGCCAGCAGCTTAGGCGGACTAGATTCACCCCTCCACTTT; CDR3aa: CASSLGGLDSPLHF
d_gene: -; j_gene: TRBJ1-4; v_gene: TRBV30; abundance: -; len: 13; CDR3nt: TGTGCCTGGAGTGGGGGACTTAATGAAAAACTGTTTTTT; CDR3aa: CAWSGGLNEKLFF
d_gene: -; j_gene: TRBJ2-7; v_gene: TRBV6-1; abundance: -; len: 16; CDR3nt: TGTGCCAGCAGTGACCCCGGGCACAGCAGCTCCTACGAGCAGTACTTC; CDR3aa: CASSDPGHSSSYEQYF
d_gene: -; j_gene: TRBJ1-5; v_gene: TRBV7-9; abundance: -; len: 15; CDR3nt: TGTGCCAGCAGCTTAGAGCGCGCAGAAGGTCAGCCCCAGCATTTT; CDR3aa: CASSLERAEGQPQHF
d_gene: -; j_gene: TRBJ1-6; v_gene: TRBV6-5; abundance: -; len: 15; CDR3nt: TGTGCCAGCAGTTACATAGGGGGTAGTGAATCACCCCTCCACTTT; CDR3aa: CASSYIGGSESPLHF
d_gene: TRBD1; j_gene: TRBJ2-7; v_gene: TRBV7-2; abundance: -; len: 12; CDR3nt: TGTGCCAGCAGCTCACCGGGACAGGGTACATACTTC; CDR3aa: CASSSPGQGTYF
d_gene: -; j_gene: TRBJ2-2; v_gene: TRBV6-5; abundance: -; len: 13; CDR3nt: TGTGCCAGCAGTTACTCCTTTACCGGGGAGCTGTTTTTT; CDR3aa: CASSYSFTGELFF
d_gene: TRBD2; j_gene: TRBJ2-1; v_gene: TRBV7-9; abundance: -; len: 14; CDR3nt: TGTGCCAGCAGCTCCGCCCGGGGGGGTAATGAGCAGTTCTTC; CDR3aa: CASSSARGGNEQFF
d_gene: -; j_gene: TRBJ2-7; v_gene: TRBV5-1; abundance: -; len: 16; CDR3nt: TGCGCCAGCAGCTTGGACCCGTCTTCACCGGGGACCGAGCAGTACTTC; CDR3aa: CASSLDPSSPGTEQYF
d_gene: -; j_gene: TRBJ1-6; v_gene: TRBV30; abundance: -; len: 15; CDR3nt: TGTGCCTGGAGTCTAATGGACAGAGATAATTCACCCCTCCACTTT; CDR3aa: CAWSLMDRDNSPLHF
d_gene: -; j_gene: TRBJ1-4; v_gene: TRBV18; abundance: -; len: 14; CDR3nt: TGTGCCAGCTCACCAGAGACAGGATCTGAAAAACTGTTTTTT; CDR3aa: CASSPETGSEKLFF
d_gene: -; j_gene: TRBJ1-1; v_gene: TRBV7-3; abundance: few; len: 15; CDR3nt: TGTGCCAGCAGCCCTGGGGGCAGATTGAACACTGAAGCTTTCTTT; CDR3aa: CASSPGGRLNTEAFF
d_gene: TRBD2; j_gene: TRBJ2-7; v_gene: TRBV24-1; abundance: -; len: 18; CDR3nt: TGTGCCACCAGTGATTTCGGGATCGGAGCGGGGGACCCCTACGAGCAGTACTTC; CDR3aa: CATSDFGIGAGDPYEQYF
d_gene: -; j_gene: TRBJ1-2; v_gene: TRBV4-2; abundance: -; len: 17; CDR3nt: TGTGCCAGCAGCCAAGGATCGGCGGGGGCCTATAGCTATGGCTACACCTTC; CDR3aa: CASSQGSAGAYSYGYTF
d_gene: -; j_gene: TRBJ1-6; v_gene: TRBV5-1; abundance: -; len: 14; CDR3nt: TGCGCCAGCAGCTTGATGGGGGTGGATTCACCCCTCCACTTT; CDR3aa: CASSLMGVDSPLHF
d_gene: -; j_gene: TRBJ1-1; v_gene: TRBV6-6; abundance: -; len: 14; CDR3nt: TGTGCCAGCAGGCCCAACAGGGAGGGGACTGAAGCTTTCTTT; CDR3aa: CASRPNREGTEAFF
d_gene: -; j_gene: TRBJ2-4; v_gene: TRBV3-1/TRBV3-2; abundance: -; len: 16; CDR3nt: TGTGCCAGCAGCCAAGAGGGCGGTGTAGCCAAAAACATTCAGTACTTC; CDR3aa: CASSQEGGVAKNIQYF